This T cell receptor beta chain was documented in a study of OX40 agonist ivuxolimab in advanced cancers. In the study overall: Patients treated during dose escalation were battling hepatocellular carcinoma, melanoma, renal cell or head and neck cancer. Aged roughly 20 to 85 with a mean of about 63 years, they were less than 90% male. Study-level findings and limits: Dosing at 0.1 to 3.0 mg/kg was accompanied by clonal expansion of CD4+ and CD8+ blood T cells by week 6.

Worth noting for this clone: Its antigen is not identified.

Germline CDR1 MNHNS, CDR2 SASEGT. The CDR3 consists of 17 residues. Trimming removed 2 bases at V and 3 bases at J, with 17 bases between. Clones were read by immunoSEQ multiplex PCR, and TCRdb kept only the in-frame ones, dropping some. The sample has 75,000 to 100,000 clones; 87% are singletons. The TCR sequence derives from an adult with an advanced solid tumor such as melanoma, head and neck, liver or kidney cancer. The chain uses TRBV6-1 and TRBJ1-5; no clear D gene. The sample was CD4+ or CD8+ T cells sorted from blood, taken in a trial of the OX40 agonist ivuxolimab. The CDR3 is CASSETVLRSVNQPQHF. The DNA of the CDR3 is TGTGCCAGCAGTGAAACTGTTCTCCGCAGCGTCAATCAGCCCCAGCATTTT.